The clone carrying this T cell receptor (beta chain) was seen at least ten times. The data originate from a study of early T cells in non-severe SARS-CoV-2 infection. Unique molecular identifiers tagged individual cDNA molecules. MiXCR, run by TCRdb on the 5' RACE reads, gives a single entry per CDR3 protein. Among about 46,000 distinct CDR3 sequences listed, roughly 5.7% were seen once. The germline V gene has CDR1 SGHRS and CDR2 YFSETQ. CDR3 size: 15 residues. V lost 4 bases, J lost 1 base, and 14 bases lay in between. This chain uses TRBV5-1 with TRBJ2-5, with a weak D call TRBD2 (6 bases). The TCR was taken from an adult who was a healthcare worker with PCR-confirmed SARS-CoV-2 infection or an uninfected control (not recorded which). The input for sequencing was whole blood, taken at baseline. The CDR3 reads CASSLEGPSQETQYF. The CDR3 DNA reads TGCGCCAGCAGCCTGGAGGGTCCCAGCCAAGAGACCCAGTACTTC.